The 2 T cell receptor beta chains given below trace back to one sample, sequenced in a study of read filtering for tumor transcriptome and immune sequencing. The library was built from roughly 400 ng RNA with molecular barcoded adaptors for alpha/delta and beta/gamma chains. In TCRdb, the reads were re-called with MiXCR into one record per CDR3 protein. The sample carries tens of thousands of distinct CDR3 sequences, less than 15% recorded once. The sample comprised a population of CD138-negative cells sorted from bone marrow. The receptors derive from a donor at least 40 years old with multiple myeloma.

This clonotype was seen at least ten times. This chain uses TRBV6-2 or TRBV6-3 with TRBJ2-1; 7 bases align to TRBD2. The germline gives CDR1 MNHEY, CDR2 SVGEGT. The CDR3 runs to 15 residues. The J segment lost 9 bases and the V segment lost 4 bases, leaving 12 bases of the junction unmatched. The DNA of the CDR3 is TGTGCCAGCAGTTCCCCCCTAGTGGGAGGGTTTGAGCAGTTCTTC. This translates into CASSSPLVGGFEQFF.

The sample holds many counts of this clonotype. The chain recombines TRBV7-8 with TRBJ2-3; tentative D call: TRBD2 (5 bases). The CDR3 covers 14 residues. In germline, CDR1 is SGHVS, CDR2 FQNEAQ. V was pared by 5 bases and J by 0 bases, with 9 bases between. The chain's CDR3 is CASSQTISTDTQYF. The CDR3, as DNA: TGTGCCAGCAGCCAGACTATTAGCACAGATACGCAGTATTTT.